This T cell receptor beta chain stems from a study of vaccination and CD4 T cells after COVID-19. Sequenced with the Oncomine TCR Beta short-read assay was DNA taken from cultured CD4+ T cells. Each CDR3 protein is one row after TCRdb ran MiXCR on the PCR reads. The table shows tens of thousands of distinct CDR3 sequences, with approximately 60% occurring only once. As for treatment: roughly 10-day PBMC culture with coronavirus spike peptide pools or control peptides (ViraFEST assay). Germline CDR1 is SGHTA and CDR2 is FQGNSA. The CDR3 loop spans 16 amino acids. V lost 3 bases, J lost 6 bases, and 13 bases stayed unmatched. This clonotype appeared a single time. Antigen specificity is unknown.

The source material was CD4+ T cells from blood, cultured in vitro. The chain joins TRBV7-2 to TRBJ1-1, with 7 nucleotides matching TRBD1. This TCR came from a human donor who had recovered from COVID-19. The CDR3 protein is CASSFSTRQGGAEAFF. In DNA, the CDR3 is TGTGCCAGCAGCTTTTCCACCAGACAGGGAGGCGCTGAAGCTTTCTTT.